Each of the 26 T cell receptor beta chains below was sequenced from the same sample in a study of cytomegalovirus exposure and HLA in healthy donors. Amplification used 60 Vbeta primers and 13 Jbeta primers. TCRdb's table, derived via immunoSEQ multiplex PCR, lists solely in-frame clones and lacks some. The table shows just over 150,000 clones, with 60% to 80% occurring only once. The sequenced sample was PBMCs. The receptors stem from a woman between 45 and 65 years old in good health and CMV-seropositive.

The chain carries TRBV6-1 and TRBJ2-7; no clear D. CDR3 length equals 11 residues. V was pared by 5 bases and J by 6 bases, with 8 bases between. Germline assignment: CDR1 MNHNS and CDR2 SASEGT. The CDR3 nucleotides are TGTGCCAGCAGTCAACAGCCCGAGCAGTACTTC. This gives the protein CASSQQPEQYF.

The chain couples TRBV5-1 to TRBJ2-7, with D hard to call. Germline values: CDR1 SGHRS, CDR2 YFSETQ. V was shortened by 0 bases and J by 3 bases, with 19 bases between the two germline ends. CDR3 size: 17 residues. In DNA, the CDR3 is TGCGCCAGCAGCTTGGGAGGAACATTACTGAAGGTCTACGAGCAGTACTTC. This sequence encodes CASSLGGTLLKVYEQYF. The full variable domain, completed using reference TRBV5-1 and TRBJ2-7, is KAGVTQTPRYLIKTRGQQVTLSCSPISGHRSVSWYQQTPGQGLQFLFEYFSETQRNKGNFPGRFSGRQFSNSRSEMNVSTLELGDSALYLCASSLGGTLLKVYEQYFGPGTRLTVT.

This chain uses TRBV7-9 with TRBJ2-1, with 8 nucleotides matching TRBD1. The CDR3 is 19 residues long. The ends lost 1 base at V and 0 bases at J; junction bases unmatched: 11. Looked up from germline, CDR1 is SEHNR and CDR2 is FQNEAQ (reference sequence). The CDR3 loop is CASSLVRGRTPSSYNEQFF. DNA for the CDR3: TGTGCCAGCAGCTTAGTCAGGGGGCGGACCCCGAGCTCCTACAATGAGCAGTTCTTC.

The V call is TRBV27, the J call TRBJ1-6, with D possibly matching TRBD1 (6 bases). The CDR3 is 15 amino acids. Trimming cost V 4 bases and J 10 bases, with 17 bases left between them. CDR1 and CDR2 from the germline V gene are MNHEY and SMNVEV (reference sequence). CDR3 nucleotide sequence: TGTGCCAGCAGTTCCGTACGGGCAGGGGAGTCACCCCTCCACTTT. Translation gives CASSSVRAGESPLHF.

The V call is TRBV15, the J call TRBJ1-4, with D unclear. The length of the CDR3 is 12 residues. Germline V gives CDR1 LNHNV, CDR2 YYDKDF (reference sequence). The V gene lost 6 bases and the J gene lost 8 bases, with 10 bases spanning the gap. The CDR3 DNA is TGTGCCACCAGTCTGTTCCCCGAAAAACTGTTTTTT. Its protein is CATSLFPEKLFF.

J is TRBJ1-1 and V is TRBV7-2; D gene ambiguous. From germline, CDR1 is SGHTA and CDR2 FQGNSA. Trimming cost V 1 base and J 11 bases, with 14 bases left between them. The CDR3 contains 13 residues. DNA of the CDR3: TGTGCCAGCAGCTTAGTTATTCGGGGAAGGGCTTTCTTT. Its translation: CASSLVIRGRAFF.

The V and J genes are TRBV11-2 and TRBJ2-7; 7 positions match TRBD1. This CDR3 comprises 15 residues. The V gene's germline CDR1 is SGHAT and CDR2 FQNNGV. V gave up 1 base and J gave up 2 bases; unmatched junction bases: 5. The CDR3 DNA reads TGTGCCAGCAGCTTAGTAGGGGACAGCCCCTACGAGCAGTACTTC. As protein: CASSLVGDSPYEQYF.

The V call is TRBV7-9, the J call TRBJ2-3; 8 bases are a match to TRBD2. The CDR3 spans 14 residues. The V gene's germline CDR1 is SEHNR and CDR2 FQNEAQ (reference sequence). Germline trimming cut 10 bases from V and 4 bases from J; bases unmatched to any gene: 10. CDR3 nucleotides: TGTGCCATCTCAAAGCGGGAGTCGGCAGATACGCAGTATTTT. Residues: CAISKRESADTQYF. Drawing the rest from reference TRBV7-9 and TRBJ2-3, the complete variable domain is DTGVSQNPRHKITKRGQNVTFRCDPISEHNRLYWYRQTLGQGPEFLTYFQNEAQLEKSRLLSDRFSAERPKGSFSTLEIQRTEQGDSAMYLCAISKRESADTQYFGPGTRLTVL.

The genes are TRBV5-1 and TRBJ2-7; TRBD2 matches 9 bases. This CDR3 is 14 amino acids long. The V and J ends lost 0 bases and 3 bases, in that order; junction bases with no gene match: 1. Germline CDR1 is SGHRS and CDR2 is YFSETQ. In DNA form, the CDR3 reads TGCGCCAGCAGCTTGGATAGCGGGAGCTACGAGCAGTACTTC. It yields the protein CASSLDSGSYEQYF. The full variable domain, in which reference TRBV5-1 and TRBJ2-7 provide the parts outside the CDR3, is KAGVTQTPRYLIKTRGQQVTLSCSPISGHRSVSWYQQTPGQGLQFLFEYFSETQRNKGNFPGRFSGRQFSNSRSEMNVSTLELGDSALYLCASSLDSGSYEQYFGPGTRLTVT.

The CDR3 DNA reads TGCGCCAGCAGCTTGCTGGGAGAGAATGAAGCTTTCTTT. This translates into CASSLLGENEAFF. The chain couples TRBV5-1 to TRBJ1-1; D is uncertain. Trimming shortened V by 1 base and J by 7 bases, and 11 bases separated the two germline ends. In germline, CDR1 is SGHRS, CDR2 YFSETQ. The CDR3 has 13 residues.

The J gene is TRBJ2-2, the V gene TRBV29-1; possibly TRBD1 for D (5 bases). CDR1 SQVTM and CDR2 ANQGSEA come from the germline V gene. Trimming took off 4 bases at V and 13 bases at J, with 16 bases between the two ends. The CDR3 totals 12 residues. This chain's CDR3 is CSVVTAAGRLFF. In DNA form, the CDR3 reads TGCAGCGTTGTGACTGCCGCAGGGCGGCTGTTTTTT.

The CDR3 spells CASSQATGVYEQYF. The CDR3 DNA is TGTGCCAGCAGCCAAGCTACGGGGGTATACGAGCAGTACTTC. The rearrangement links TRBV4-2 to TRBJ2-7, with D perhaps TRBD2 (6 bases). Germline values: CDR1 LGHNA, CDR2 YNFKEQ. V lost 1 base, J lost 4 bases, and 11 bases lay in between. CDR3 length equals 14 residues.

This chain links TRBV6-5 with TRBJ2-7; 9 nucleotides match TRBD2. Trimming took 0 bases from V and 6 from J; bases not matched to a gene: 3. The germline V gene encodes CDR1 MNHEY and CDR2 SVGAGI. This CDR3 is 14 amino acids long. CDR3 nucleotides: TGTGCCAGCAGTTACTCGGCTAGCGGGATCGAGCAGTACTTC. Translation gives CASSYSASGIEQYF.

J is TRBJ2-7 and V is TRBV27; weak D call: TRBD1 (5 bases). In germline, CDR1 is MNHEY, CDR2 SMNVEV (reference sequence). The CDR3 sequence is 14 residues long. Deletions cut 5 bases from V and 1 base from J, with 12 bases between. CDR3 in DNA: TGTGCCAGCAGTAGAGACAGAAGTTCCTACGAGCAGTACTTC. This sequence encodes CASSRDRSSYEQYF.

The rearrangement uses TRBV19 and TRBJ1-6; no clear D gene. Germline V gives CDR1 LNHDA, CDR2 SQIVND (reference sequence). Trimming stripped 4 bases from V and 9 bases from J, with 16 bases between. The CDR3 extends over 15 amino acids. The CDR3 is CASSNPTASTSPLHF. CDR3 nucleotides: TGTGCCAGTAGTAATCCCACCGCGTCCACTTCACCCCTCCACTTT.

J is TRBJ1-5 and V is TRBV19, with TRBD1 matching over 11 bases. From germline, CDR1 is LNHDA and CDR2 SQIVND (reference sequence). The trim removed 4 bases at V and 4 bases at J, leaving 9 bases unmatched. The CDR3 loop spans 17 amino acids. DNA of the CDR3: TGTGCCAGTAGTACGGGACCGGGACAGGGGGGAAATCAGCCCCAGCATTTT. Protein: CASSTGPGQGGNQPQHF.

The CDR3 reads CASSPGAGNTEAFF. The CDR3 region has the DNA TGTGCCAGCTCACCAGGCGCGGGGAACACTGAAGCTTTCTTT. This chain joins TRBV18 and TRBJ1-1; D gene uncertain. V lost 2 bases and J lost 1, with 8 bases in between. The CDR3 has 14 residues. Germline V gene data show CDR1 as KGHSH and CDR2 as LQKENI.

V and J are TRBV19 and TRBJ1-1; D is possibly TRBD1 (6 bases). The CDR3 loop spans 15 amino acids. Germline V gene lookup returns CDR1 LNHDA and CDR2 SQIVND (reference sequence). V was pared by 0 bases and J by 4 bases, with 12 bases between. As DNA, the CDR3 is TGTGCCAGTAGTATAGATTTAGGGGGTTCCACTGAAGCTTTCTTT. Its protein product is CASSIDLGGSTEAFF.

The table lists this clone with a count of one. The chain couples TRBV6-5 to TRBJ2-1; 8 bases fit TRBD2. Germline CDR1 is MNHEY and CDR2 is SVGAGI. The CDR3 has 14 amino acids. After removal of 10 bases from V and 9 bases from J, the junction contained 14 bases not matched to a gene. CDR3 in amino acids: CATTRGLREGEQFF. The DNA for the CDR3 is TGTGCCACCACCAGGGGACTCCGGGAGGGTGAGCAGTTCTTC.

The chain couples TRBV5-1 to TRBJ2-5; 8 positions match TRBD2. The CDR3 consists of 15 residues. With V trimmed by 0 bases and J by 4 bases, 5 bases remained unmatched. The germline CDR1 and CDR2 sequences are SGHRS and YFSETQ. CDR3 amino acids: CASSLGGGIRETQYF. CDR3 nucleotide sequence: TGCGCCAGCAGCTTGGGCGGGGGGATCCGAGAGACCCAGTACTTC.

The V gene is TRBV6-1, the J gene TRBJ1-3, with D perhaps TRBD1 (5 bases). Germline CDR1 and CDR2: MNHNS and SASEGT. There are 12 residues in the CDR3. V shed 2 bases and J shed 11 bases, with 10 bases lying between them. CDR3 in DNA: TGTGCCAGCAGTGAATTCGCAGGGTCCATATATTTT. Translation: CASSEFAGSIYF.

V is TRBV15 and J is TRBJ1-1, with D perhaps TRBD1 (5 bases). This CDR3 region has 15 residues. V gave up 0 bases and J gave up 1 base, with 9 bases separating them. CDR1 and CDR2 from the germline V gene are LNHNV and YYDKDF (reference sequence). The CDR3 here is CATSRDLGGNTEAFF. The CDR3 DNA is TGTGCCACCAGCAGAGATCTGGGGGGGAACACTGAAGCTTTCTTT.

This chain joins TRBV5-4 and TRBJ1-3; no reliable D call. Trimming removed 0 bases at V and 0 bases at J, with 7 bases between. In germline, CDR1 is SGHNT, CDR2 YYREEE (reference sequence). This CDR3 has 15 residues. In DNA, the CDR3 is TGTGCCAGCAGCTTGGACGCGAGCTCTGGAAACACCATATATTTT. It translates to CASSLDASSGNTIYF.

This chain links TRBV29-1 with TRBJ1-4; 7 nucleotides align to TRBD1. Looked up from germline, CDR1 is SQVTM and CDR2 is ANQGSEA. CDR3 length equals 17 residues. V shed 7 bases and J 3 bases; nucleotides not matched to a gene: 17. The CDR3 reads CSASIPLRQGPNEKLFF. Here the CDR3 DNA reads TGCAGCGCCTCGATACCCCTACGACAGGGCCCTAATGAAAAACTGTTTTTT.

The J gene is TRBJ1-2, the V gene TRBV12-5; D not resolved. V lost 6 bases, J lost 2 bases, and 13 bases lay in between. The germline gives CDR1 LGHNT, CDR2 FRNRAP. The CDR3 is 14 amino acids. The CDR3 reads CASGPGEENYGYTF. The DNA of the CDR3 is TGTGCTAGTGGGCCCGGAGAGGAAAACTATGGCTACACCTTC.

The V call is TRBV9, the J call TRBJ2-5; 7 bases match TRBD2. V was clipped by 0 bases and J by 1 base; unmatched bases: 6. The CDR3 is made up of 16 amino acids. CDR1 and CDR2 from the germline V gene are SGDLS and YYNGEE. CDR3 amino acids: CASSVGPSSGQETQYF. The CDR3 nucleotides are TGTGCCAGCAGCGTAGGACCATCTAGCGGCCAAGAGACCCAGTACTTC.